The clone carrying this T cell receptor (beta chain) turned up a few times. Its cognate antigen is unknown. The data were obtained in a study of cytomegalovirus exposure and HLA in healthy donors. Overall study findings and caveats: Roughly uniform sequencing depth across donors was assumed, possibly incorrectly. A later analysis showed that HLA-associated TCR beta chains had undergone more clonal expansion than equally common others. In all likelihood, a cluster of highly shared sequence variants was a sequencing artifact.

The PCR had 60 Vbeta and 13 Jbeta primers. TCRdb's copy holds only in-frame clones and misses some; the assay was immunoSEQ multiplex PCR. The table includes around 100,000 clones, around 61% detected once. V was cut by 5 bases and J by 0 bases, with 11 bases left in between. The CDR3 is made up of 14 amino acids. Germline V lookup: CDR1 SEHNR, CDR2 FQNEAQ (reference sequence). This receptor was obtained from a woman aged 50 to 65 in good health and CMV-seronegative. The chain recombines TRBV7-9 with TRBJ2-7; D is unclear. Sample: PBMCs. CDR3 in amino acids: CASSLTSSSYEQYF. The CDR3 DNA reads TGTGCCAGCAGCCTGACCTCTAGCTCCTACGAGCAGTACTTC.